The entry below describes one TCR beta chain. The sample is drawn from a study of CD8 T cells in Susac syndrome. The V gene lost 8 bases and the J gene lost 2 bases, with 16 bases spanning the gap. Germline-derived CDR1 and CDR2 are SNHLY and FYNNEI. The CDR3 has 14 residues. Reverse transcription used roughly 0.5 to 1 ug RNA and random hexamers. A single record per CDR3 protein comes from TCRdb applying MiXCR to the immunoSEQ multiplex PCR reads. The sample records over 350,000 distinct CDR3 sequences, more than 80% being singletons. This rearrangement joins TRBV2 to TRBJ2-7; tentatively, D is TRBD2 (5 bases). Sequencing input: CD8+ T cells from PBMCs. The clonotype was recovered from a human donor with multiple sclerosis. The CDR3 region has the DNA TGTGCCAGCGTCCCCCCAGCGGCCGCCTACGAGCAGTACTTC. The encoded protein is CASVPPAAAYEQYF.